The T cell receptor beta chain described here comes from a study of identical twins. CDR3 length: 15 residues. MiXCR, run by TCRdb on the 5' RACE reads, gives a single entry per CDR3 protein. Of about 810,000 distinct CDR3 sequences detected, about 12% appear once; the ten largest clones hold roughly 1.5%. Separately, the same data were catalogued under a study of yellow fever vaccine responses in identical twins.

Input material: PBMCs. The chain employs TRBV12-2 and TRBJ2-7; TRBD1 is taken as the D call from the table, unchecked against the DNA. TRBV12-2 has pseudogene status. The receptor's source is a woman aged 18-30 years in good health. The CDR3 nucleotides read TGTGCAAGGTCGCCCCAGGGTTCCTACCCCTTGAAGCAGTACGTC. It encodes CARSPQGSYPLKQYV.